The 12 T cell receptor beta chains given below trace back to one sample, sequenced in a study of T cells in Graves' hyperthyroidism and ophthalmopathy. Amplification of TCR beta CDR3 regions used RNA as the template. A set of HTBI primers served as the primers for a first-round RT-PCR of the TCR CDR3. TCRdb fed the multiplex PCR reads into MiXCR, producing one record per CDR3 protein. The sample lists about 210,000 distinct CDR3 sequences, roughly 18% occurring once. Sequenced input: blood. Receptor source: a man aged 50 or older with Graves' hyperthyroidism.

This clonotype was counted ten times or more. The chain has TRBV20-1 and TRBJ2-3, with D perhaps given as TRBD1 or TRBD2 (6 bases each). V lost 6 bases to trimming and J lost 4 bases, with 20 bases between them. The CDR3 covers 15 residues. CDR1 DFQATT and CDR2 SNEGSKA come from the germline V gene (reference sequence). The CDR3 nucleotides read TGCAGTGCCCCACGTTTCCGGGGGCCGGCAGATACGCAGTATTTT. Its translation: CSAPRFRGPADTQYF.

CDR3 in amino acids: CASSARDPRGDNEQFF. DNA of the CDR3: TGCGCCAGCAGCGCCCGGGACCCTCGAGGGGACAATGAGCAGTTCTTC. The chain joins TRBV5-1 to TRBJ2-1; D tentatively fits TRBD1 or TRBD2 (5 bases each). There are 16 residues in the CDR3. Germline V gives CDR1 SGHRS, CDR2 YFSETQ. V lost 4 bases and J lost 5, with 19 bases in between. Combining the CDR3 with reference TRBV5-1 and TRBJ2-1 gives the whole variable domain KAGVTQTPRYLIKTRGQQVTLSCSPISGHRSVSWYQQTPGQGLQFLFEYFSETQRNKGNFPGRFSGRQFSNSRSEMNVSTLELGDSALYLCASSARDPRGDNEQFFGPGTRLTVL.

This clonotype showed up many times. This chain uses TRBV10-3 with TRBJ2-7, with 8 bases matching TRBD1. The CDR3 has 16 amino acids. The J segment lost 4 bases and the V segment lost 4 bases, leaving 12 bases of the junction unmatched. Per germline, CDR1 ENHRY and CDR2 SYGVKD. DNA for the CDR3: TGTGCCATCAGTGCACTCGGTGCAGGGGGCAGGTACGAGCAGTACTTC. Residues: CAISALGAGGRYEQYF.

This clonotype was picked up many times. The chain links TRBV11-2 to TRBJ1-5, with TRBD1 matching 9 bases. V was clipped by 4 bases and J by 7 bases; unmatched bases: 2. In germline, CDR1 is SGHAT, CDR2 FQNNGV. This CDR3 is built from 13 residues. The CDR3 is CASSWDRDQPQHF. CDR3 nucleotide sequence: TGTGCCAGCAGCTGGGACAGGGACCAGCCCCAGCATTTT.

This clonotype was recorded at least ten times. This chain uses TRBV11-3 with TRBJ2-1, with no clear D. With 5 bases removed from V and 8 bases from J, the gap between germline ends came to 16 bases. Germline V gene lookup returns CDR1 SGHNT and CDR2 YENEEA. CDR3 length: 14 residues. CDR3 sequence: CASSQRSEKDEQFF. In DNA form, the CDR3 reads TGTGCCAGCAGCCAAAGGTCCGAGAAGGATGAGCAGTTCTTC.

In its sample, this clonotype was seen many times. V is TRBV3-1 and J is TRBJ2-3, with D possibly being TRBD1 or TRBD2 (6 bases each). The germline V gene encodes CDR1 LGHDT and CDR2 YNNKEL (reference sequence). Trimming took off 3 bases at V and 7 bases at J, with 14 bases between the two ends. CDR3 size: 14 residues. In nucleotides, the CDR3 is TGTGCCAGCAGCCACAATGGAGGGGGTTATACGCAGTATTTT. Its protein product is CASSHNGGGYTQYF.

This clonotype occurred a few times. V is TRBV7-2 and J is TRBJ2-1; TRBD2 matches 9 bases. J was trimmed by 14 bases and V by 4 bases; bases with no gene match: 9. The CDR3 covers 13 residues. CDR1 is SGHTA and CDR2 is FQGNSA in the germline V gene. CDR3 sequence: CASSSEGGGREFF. The CDR3 nucleotides are TGTGCCAGCAGCTCTGAGGGAGGCGGGAGGGAGTTCTTC.

This clonotype was counted between two and nine times. The chain recombines TRBV20-1 with TRBJ2-3; 10 positions match TRBD2. The CDR3 contains 14 residues. The V segment lost 4 bases and the J segment 5 bases; nucleotides outside the gene matches: 6. CDR1 and CDR2 from the germline V gene are DFQATT and SNEGSKA (reference sequence). In DNA form, the CDR3 reads TGCAGTGCTACCCCGGGACTAGCGATAGATACGCAGTATTTT. This gives the protein CSATPGLAIDTQYF.

Remarks on this clonotype: A much more abundant neighbour one base away suggests this may be a read error. V and J are TRBV6-1 and TRBJ2-1; D is perhaps TRBD1 (6 bases). V gave up 6 bases and J gave up 5 bases, with 8 bases separating them. Looked up from germline, CDR1 is MNHNS and CDR2 is SASEGT. The CDR3 spans 12 residues. CDR3 nucleotides: TGTGCCAGCAGGGGGGCGAACAATGAGCAGTTCTTC. It encodes CASRGANNEQFF.

The J gene is TRBJ1-2, the V gene TRBV29-1; 9 bases are a match to TRBD1. From germline, CDR1 is SQVTM and CDR2 ANQGSEA. The CDR3 covers 13 residues. V dropped 4 bases and J dropped 7; count of bases not matched to a gene: 7. The CDR3 DNA sequence: TGCAGCGTTGGGGTACAGGGGGCGGGTGGCTACACCTTC. Protein: CSVGVQGAGGYTF.

Many counts were recorded for this clonotype. This chain joins TRBV20-1 and TRBJ2-1, with 9 bases that match TRBD2. V shed 6 bases and J 0 bases; nucleotides not matched to a gene: 3. CDR1 DFQATT and CDR2 SNEGSKA come from the germline V gene (reference sequence). The CDR3 covers 14 residues. CDR3 DNA: TGCAGTGCAGATAGCGGGAGCTCCTACAATGAGCAGTTCTTC. Encoded protein: CSADSGSSYNEQFF.

There are many counts of this clonotype. The V gene is TRBV20-1, the J gene TRBJ2-7; 10 bases map to TRBD2. CDR3 length: 15 amino acids. Per the germline V gene, CDR1 is DFQATT and CDR2 is SNEGSKA (reference sequence). Trimming removed 2 bases from V and 7 bases from J; junction bases left unmatched: 11. CDR3 sequence reads: CSARRTSGASWEQYF. The CDR3 bases are TGCAGTGCTAGACGTACTAGCGGGGCCTCTTGGGAGCAGTACTTC.